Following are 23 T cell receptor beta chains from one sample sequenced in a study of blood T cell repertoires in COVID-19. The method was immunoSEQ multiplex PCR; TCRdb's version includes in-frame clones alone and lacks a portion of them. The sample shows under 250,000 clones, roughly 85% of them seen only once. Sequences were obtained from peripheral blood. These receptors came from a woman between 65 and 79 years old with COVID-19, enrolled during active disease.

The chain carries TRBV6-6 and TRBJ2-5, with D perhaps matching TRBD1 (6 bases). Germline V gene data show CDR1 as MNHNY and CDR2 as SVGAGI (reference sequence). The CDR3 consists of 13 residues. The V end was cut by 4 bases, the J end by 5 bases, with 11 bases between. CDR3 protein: CASSSLRGETQYF. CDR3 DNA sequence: TGTGCCAGCAGTTCCCTCAGGGGTGAGACCCAGTACTTC.

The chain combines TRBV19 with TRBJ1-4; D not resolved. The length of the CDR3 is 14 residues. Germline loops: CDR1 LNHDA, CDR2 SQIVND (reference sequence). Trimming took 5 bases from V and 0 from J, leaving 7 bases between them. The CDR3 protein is CASSSLTTNEKLFF. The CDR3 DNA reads TGTGCCAGTAGTTCACTTACAACTAATGAAAAACTGTTTTTT. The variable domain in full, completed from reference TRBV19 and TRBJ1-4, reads DGGITQSPKYLFRKEGQNVTLSCEQNLNHDAMYWYRQDPGQGLRLIYYSQIVNDFQKGDIAEGYSVSREKKESFPLTVTSAQKNPTAFYLCASSSLTTNEKLFFGSGTQLSVL.

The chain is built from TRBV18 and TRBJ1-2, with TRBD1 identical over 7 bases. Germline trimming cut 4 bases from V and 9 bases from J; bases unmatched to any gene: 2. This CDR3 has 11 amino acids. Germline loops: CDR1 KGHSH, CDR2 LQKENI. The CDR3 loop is CASSQGASYTF. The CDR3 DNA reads TGTGCCAGCTCACAGGGGGCGAGCTACACCTTC.

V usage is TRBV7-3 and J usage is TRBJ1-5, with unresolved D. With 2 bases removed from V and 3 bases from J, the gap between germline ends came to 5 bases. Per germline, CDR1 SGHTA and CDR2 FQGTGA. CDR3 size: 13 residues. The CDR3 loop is CASSLSVNQPQHF. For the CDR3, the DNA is TGTGCCAGCAGCTTATCGGTCAATCAGCCCCAGCATTTT.

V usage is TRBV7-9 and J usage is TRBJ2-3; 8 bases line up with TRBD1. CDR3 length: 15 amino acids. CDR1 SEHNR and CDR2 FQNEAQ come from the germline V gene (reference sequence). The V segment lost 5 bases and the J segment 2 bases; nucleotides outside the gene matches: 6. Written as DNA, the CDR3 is TGTGCCAGCAGCCTCGACAGGGGTTCCACAGATACGCAGTATTTT. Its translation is CASSLDRGSTDTQYF.

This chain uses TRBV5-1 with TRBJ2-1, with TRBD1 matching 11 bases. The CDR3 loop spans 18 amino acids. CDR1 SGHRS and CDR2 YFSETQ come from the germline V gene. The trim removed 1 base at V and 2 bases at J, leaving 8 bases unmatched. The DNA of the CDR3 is TGCGCCAGCAGCTTGACCGGACAGGGGGCAATCCCCTACAATGAGCAGTTCTTC. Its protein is CASSLTGQGAIPYNEQFF.

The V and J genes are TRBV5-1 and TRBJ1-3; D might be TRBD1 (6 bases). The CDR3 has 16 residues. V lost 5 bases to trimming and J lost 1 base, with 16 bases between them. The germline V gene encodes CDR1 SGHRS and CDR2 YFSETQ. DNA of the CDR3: TGCGCCAGCAGTATGACAGGAATTAATTCTGGAAACACCATATATTTT. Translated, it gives CASSMTGINSGNTIYF. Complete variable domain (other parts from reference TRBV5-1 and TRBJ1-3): KAGVTQTPRYLIKTRGQQVTLSCSPISGHRSVSWYQQTPGQGLQFLFEYFSETQRNKGNFPGRFSGRQFSNSRSEMNVSTLELGDSALYLCASSMTGINSGNTIYFGEGSWLTVV.

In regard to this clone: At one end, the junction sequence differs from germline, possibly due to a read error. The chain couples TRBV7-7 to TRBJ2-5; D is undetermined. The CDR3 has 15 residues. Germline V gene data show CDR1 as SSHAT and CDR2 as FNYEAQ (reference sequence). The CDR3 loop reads CASSLLALGQETQYF. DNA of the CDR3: TGTGCTAGCAGCTTACTCGCTCTCGGCCAAGAGACCCAGTACTTC.

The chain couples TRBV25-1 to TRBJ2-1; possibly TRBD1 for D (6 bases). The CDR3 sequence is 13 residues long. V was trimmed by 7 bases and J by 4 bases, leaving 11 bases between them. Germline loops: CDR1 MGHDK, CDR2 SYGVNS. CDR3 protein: CASTPTGYNEQFF. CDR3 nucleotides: TGTGCCAGCACACCCACAGGGTACAATGAGCAGTTCTTC. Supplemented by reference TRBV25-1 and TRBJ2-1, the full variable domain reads EADIYQTPRYLVIGTGKKITLECSQTMGHDKMYWYQQDPGMELHLIHYSYGVNSTEKGDLSSESTVSRIRTEHFPLTLESARPSHTSQYLCASTPTGYNEQFFGPGTRLTVL.

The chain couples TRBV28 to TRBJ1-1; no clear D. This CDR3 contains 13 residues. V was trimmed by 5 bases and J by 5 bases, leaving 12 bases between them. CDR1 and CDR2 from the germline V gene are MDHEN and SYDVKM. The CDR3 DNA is TGTGCCAGCAGTCCACTTGGAGGGACTGAAGCTTTCTTT. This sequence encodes CASSPLGGTEAFF.

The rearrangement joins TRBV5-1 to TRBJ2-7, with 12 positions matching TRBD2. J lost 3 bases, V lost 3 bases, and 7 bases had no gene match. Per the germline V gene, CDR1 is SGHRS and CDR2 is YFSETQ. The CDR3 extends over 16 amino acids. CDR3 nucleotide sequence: TGCGCCAGCAGCTCCAACGGACTAGCGGGAAACTACGAGCAGTACTTC. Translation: CASSSNGLAGNYEQYF. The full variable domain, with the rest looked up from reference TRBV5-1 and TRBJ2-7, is KAGVTQTPRYLIKTRGQQVTLSCSPISGHRSVSWYQQTPGQGLQFLFEYFSETQRNKGNFPGRFSGRQFSNSRSEMNVSTLELGDSALYLCASSSNGLAGNYEQYFGPGTRLTVT.

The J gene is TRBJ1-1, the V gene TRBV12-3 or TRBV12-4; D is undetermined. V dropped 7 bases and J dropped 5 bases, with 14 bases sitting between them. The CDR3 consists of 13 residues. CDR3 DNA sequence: TGTGCCAGCATTACTGCGGGTCAGACTGAAGCTTTCTTT. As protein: CASITAGQTEAFF.

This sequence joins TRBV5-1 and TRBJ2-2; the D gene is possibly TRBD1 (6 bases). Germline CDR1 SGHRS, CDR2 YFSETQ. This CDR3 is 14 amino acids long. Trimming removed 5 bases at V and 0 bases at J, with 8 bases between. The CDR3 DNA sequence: TGCGCCAGCAGACGACAGGCGAACACCGGGGAGCTGTTTTTT. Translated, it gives CASRRQANTGELFF.

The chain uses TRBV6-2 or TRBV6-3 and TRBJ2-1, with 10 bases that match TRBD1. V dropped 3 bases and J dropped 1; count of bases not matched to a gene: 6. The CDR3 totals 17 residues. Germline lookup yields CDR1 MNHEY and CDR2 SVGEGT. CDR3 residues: CASSYARQGASYNEQFF. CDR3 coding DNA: TGTGCCAGCAGTTATGCCCGACAGGGGGCGTCCTACAATGAGCAGTTCTTC.

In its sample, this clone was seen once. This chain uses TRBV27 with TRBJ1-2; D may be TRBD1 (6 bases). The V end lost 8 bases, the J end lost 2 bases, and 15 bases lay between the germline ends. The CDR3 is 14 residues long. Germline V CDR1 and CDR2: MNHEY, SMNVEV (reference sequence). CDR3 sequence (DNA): TGTGCCAGCCTCGGACAGTTAAAAAACTATGGCTACACCTTC. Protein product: CASLGQLKNYGYTF.

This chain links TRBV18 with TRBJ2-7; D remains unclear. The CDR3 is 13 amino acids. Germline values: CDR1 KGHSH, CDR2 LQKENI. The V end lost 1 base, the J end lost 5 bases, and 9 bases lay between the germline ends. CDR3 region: CASSPLSDDEQYF. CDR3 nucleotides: TGTGCCAGCTCACCACTCAGCGATGACGAGCAGTACTTC. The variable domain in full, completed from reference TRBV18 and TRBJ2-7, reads NAGVMQNPRHLVRRRGQEARLRCSPMKGHSHVYWYRQLPEEGLKFMVYLQKENIIDESGMPKERFSAEFPKEGPSILRIQQVVRGDSAAYFCASSPLSDDEQYFGPGTRLTVT.

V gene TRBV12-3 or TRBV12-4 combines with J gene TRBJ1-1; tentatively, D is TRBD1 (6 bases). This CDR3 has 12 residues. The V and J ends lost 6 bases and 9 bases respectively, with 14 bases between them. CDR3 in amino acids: CASSPGTSQAFF. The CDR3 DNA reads TGTGCCAGCAGCCCCGGGACATCCCAAGCTTTCTTT.

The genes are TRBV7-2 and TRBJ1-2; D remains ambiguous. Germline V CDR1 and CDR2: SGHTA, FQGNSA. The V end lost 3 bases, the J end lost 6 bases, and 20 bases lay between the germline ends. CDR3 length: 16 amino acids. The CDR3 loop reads CASSLTRTGFEDGYTF. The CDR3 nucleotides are TGTGCCAGCAGCTTGACTCGTACGGGGTTCGAGGATGGCTACACCTTC.

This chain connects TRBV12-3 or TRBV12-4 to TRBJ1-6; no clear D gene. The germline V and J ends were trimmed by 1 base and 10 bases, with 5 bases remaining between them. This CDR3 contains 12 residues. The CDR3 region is CASSLVRSPLHF. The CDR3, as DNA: TGTGCCAGCAGTTTAGTGCGCTCACCCCTCCACTTT.

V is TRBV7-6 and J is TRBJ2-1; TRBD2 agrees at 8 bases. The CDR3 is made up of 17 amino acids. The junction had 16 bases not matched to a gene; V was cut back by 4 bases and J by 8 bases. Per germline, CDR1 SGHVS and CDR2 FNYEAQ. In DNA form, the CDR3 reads TGTGCCAGCAGCTCGTGGGCCGGGACTAGGGGGTGGGATGAGCAGTTCTTC. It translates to CASSSWAGTRGWDEQFF.

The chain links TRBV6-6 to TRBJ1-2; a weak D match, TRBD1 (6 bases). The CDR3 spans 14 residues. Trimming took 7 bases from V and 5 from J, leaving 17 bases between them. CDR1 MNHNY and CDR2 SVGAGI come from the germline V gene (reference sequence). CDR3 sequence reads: CASNSAGAAYGYTF. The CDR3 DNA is TGTGCCAGCAACTCCGCGGGGGCAGCATATGGCTACACCTTC.

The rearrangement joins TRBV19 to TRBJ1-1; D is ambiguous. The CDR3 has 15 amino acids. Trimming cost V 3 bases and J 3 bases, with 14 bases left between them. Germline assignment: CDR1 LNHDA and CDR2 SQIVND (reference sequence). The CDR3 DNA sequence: TGTGCCAGTAGTATGATCCGGGTGGGAGACACTGAAGCTTTCTTT. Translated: CASSMIRVGDTEAFF.

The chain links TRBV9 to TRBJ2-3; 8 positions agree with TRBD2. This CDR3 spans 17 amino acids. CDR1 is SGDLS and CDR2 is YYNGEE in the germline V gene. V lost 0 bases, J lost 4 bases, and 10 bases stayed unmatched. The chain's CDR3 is CASSVAYRRGAADTQYF. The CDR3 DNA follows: TGTGCCAGCAGCGTAGCCTATCGGCGGGGGGCCGCAGATACGCAGTATTTT.